Listed below are T cell receptor beta chains from one sample, sequenced in a study of long-term antiretroviral therapy in people with HIV. Profiling relied on immunoSEQ multiplex PCR, and the TCRdb table lists in-frame clones only, not all of them. The profile shows 20,000 to 25,000 clones, 65% to 85% of them singletons. Sequenced material: unsorted PBMCs, taken 1.5 years after starting antiretroviral therapy. The receptors shown here come from a man aged 25-45 years with HIV. Both conserved end residues are part of each CDR3.

TRBV27 | CASFGGRIEAFF
TRBV5-4 | CASSREDSYNEQFF
TRBV25-1 | CASSELGGGPEAFF
TRBV28 | CASSLPGGPNEKLFF
TRBV28 | CASSLIQEVNTEAFF
TRBV28 | CASSPRPADEQYF
TRBV4-2 | CASSQEVEGPGNTIYF
TRBV13 | CASSLSPGQSQETQYF
TRBV6-1 | CASSEKQGFTYEQYF
TRBV28 | CASSPHFVDRGCEQYF
TRBV7-7 | CASSLAGNDNEQFF
TRBV7-9 | CASSLSYEQYF
TRBV6-6 | CASSYLLGEGGELFF
TRBV28 | CASSFLTTGELFF
TRBV9 | CASSVEGSGNTIYF
TRBV7-9 | CASSLADYNEQFF
TRBV28 | CASSSPVTLRTEAFF
TRBV27 | CASSQARGAGLLF
TRBV4-3 | CASSQARLEGYEQYF
TRBV6-6 | CASSLDRDTNEKLFF
TRBV15 | CATSSPGTDPYEQYF
TRBV5-5 | CASSLTGGNEKLFF
TRBV18 | CASSPATYNQPQHF
TRBV13 | CASSGTGGVEAFF
TRBV6-4 | CASTPEGGNYGYTF
TRBV14 | CASSQDLLAGGREQFF
TRBV4-1 | CASSQDRGPYEQYF
TRBV19 | CASTLPTGTRNTIYF
TRBV4-3 | CASSQERGPGNTIYF
TRBV30 | CAGTGGSYNEQFF
TRBV7-9 | CASSRPGQSFLVF
TRBV5-6 | CASGQGAGNTEAFF
TRBV27 | CASSETSGGPLGETQYF
TRBV7-9 | CASSSPGQGISTDTQYF
TRBV6-5 | CASSRDTSNYGYTF
TRBV27 | CASSKGSFYEQYF
TRBV12-5 | CASGLGGTDTQYF
TRBV6-5 | CASSYSKEDTEAFF
TRBV10-3 | CAISVNAGSGHTIYF
TRBV27 | CASRRTVFSNQPQHF
TRBV28 | CASRRDRVSPLHF
TRBV9 | CASSVGGTVREKLFF
TRBV25-1 | CASKTGGEVGETQYF
TRBV7-2 | CASSSLRGLNF
TRBV5-4 | CASSSDTGELFF
TRBV10-3 | CAISPMGTDTQYF
TRBV7-9 | CASSLSITGEQFF
TRBV11-2 | CASSTGHLSLNYGYTF